This T cell receptor beta chain was recovered during a study of cytomegalovirus exposure and HLA in healthy donors. The germline V gene has CDR1 MNHEY and CDR2 SMNVEV (reference sequence). This CDR3 comprises 15 residues. V was pared by 5 bases and J by 7 bases, with 9 bases of the junction left unmatched. In this sample, this clone turned up a few times. The PCR employed 60 Vbeta primers together with 13 Jbeta primers. The protocol was immunoSEQ multiplex PCR, while the TCRdb copy is restricted to in-frame clones and leaves out a portion. The table shows roughly 97,000 clones, with roughly a tenth occurring only once.

This chain links TRBV27 with TRBJ2-1, with 9 bases lining up with TRBD2. The clonotype comes from a man aged 45-65 years in good health and CMV-seropositive. What was sequenced was PBMCs. The CDR3 sequence: CASSRIAGASNEQFF. The CDR3 region has the DNA TGTGCCAGCAGTCGAATAGCGGGAGCCTCGAATGAGCAGTTCTTC.